This T cell receptor beta chain stems from a study of preoperative IRX-2 immunotherapy in early breast cancer. Sequenced by immunoSEQ multiplex PCR; TCRdb stores in-frame clones only, minus some. The sample includes roughly 840 clones, 65% to 75% of them seen just once. The sample holds a few counts of this clone. Regarding treatment: preoperative locoregional IRX-2 cytokine immunotherapy. Patients received preoperative, locoregional IRX-2 cytokine immunotherapy in a phase Ib study. V was trimmed by 3 bases and J by 10 bases, leaving 15 bases between them. Germline V CDR1 and CDR2: SGHNT, YENEEA. This CDR3 is built from 14 residues.

The rearrangement joins TRBV11-3 to TRBJ2-2, with a weak D call TRBD1 (5 bases). This TCR derives from a human donor with breast cancer. The specimen was tumor tissue, collected after IRX-2 immunotherapy. The CDR3 is CASSFPDLREELFF. The CDR3 DNA is TGTGCCAGCAGCTTCCCGGACCTCAGGGAGGAGCTGTTTTTT.